This T cell receptor beta chain was sequenced during a study of cytomegalovirus exposure and HLA in healthy donors. The study's findings and limits: Several of the most significant clusters were apparently associated with common viral pathogens in a later analysis. Presence/absence analyses assumed roughly uniform sequencing depth across donors.

Notes on this clone: Its specificity is unknown.

Both 60 Vbeta primers and 13 Jbeta primers went into the PCR. Method: immunoSEQ multiplex PCR; TCRdb's copy keeps in-frame clones and lacks some. Of roughly 77,000 clones in the sample, approximately 75% are singletons; the top ten hold 12%. The CDR3 runs to 15 residues. Germline CDR1 reads MGHDK; CDR2 reads SYGVNS. Trimming at V came to 5 bases and at J to 2 bases, leaving 7 bases not matched to a gene. This TCR came from a woman in her thirties or forties in good health and CMV-seropositive. The rearrangement links TRBV25-1 to TRBJ2-5; the match to TRBD1 covers 8 bases. The sequenced sample was PBMCs. The CDR3 coding sequence is TGTGCCAGCAGTCACCCCGGACAGGGACAAGAGACCCAGTACTTC. It codes for CASSHPGQGQETQYF.